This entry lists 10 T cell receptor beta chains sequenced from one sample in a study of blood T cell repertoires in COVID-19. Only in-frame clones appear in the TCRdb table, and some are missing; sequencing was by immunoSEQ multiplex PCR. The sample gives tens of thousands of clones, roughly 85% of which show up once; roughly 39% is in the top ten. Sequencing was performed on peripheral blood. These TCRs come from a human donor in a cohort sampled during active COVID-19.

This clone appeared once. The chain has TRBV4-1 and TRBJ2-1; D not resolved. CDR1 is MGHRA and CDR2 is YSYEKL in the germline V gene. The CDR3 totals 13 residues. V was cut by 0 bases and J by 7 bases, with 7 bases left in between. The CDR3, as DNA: TGCGCCAGCAGCCAAGACAGTTGGAATGAGCAGTTCTTC. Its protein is CASSQDSWNEQFF.

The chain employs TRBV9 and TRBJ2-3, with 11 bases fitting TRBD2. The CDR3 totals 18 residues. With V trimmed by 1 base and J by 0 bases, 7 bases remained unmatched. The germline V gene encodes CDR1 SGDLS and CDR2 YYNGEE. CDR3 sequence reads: CASSVSSSGGLSTDTQYF. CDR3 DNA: TGTGCCAGCAGCGTATCGTCTAGCGGGGGGTTGAGCACAGATACGCAGTATTTT.

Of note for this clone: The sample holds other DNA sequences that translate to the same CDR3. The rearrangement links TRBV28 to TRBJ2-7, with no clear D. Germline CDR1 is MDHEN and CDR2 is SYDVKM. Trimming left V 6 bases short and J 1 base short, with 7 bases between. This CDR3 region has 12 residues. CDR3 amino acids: CASSSGSYEQYF. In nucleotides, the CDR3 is TGTGCCAGCAGCTCAGGATCCTACGAGCAGTACTTC.

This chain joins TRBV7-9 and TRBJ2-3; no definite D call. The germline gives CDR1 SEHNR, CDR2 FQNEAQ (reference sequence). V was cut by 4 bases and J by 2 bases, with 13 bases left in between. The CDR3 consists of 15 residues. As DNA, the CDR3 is TGTGCCAGCAGCTCCCGAGAGGCCAACACAGATACGCAGTATTTT. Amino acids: CASSSREANTDTQYF.

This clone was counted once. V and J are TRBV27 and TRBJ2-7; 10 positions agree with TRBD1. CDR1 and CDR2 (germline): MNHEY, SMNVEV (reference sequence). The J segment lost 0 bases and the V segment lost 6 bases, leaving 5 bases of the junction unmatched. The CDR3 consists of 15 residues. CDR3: CASSWTGGVSYEQYF. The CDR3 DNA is TGTGCCAGCAGCTGGACAGGGGGGGTCTCCTACGAGCAGTACTTC.

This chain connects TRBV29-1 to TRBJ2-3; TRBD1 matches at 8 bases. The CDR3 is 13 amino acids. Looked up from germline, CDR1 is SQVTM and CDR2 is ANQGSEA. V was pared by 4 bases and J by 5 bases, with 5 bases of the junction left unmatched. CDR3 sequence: CSVGQGLGDTQYF. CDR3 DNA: TGCAGCGTTGGACAGGGGCTAGGAGATACGCAGTATTTT.

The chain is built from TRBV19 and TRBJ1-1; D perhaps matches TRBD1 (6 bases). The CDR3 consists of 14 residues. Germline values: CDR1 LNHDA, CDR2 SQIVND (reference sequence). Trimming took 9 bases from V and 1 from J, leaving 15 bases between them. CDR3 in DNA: TGTGCCAGCAACGTACAGGGCGCGAACACTGAAGCTTTCTTT. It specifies CASNVQGANTEAFF.

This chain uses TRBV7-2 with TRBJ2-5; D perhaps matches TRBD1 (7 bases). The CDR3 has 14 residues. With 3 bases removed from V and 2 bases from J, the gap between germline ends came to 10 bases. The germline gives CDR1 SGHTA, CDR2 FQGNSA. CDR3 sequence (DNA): TGTGCCAGCAGCTTGCAGGGGGGACAAGAGACCCAGTACTTC. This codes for CASSLQGGQETQYF.

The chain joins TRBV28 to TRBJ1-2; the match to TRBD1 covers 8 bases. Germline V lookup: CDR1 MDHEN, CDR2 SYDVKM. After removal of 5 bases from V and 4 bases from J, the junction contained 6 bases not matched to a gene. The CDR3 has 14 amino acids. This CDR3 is CASSPTTGVYGYTF. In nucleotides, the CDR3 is TGTGCCAGCAGTCCGACGACAGGGGTCTATGGCTACACCTTC.

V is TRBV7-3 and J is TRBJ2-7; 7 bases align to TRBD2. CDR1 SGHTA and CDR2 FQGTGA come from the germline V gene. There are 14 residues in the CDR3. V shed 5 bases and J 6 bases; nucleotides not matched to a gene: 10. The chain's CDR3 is CASSPGLVGLEQYF. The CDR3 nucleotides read TGTGCCAGCAGCCCAGGACTAGTGGGACTCGAGCAGTACTTC. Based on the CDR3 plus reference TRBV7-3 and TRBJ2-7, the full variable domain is GAGVSQTPSNKVTEKGKYVELRCDPISGHTALYWYRQSLGQGPEFLIYFQGTGAADDSGLPNDRFFAVRPEGSVSTLKIQRTERGDSAVYLCASSPGLVGLEQYFGPGTRLTVT.